This entry features one T cell receptor beta chain sequence. The data are from a study of cytomegalovirus exposure and HLA in healthy donors. Healthy bone marrow donors formed the donor group. Per germline, CDR1 LNHDA and CDR2 SQIVND (reference sequence). V lost 6 bases to trimming and J lost 4 bases, with 15 bases between them. The CDR3 length is 14 residues. This PCR relied on a set of 60 Vbeta primers and 13 Jbeta primers. The assay was immunoSEQ multiplex PCR, and TCRdb's table has in-frame clones only and misses some. The repertoire consists of about 140,000 clones, with approximately 9% occurring once and the leading ten covering about 6.7%.

This TCR was sampled from a woman aged 40 to 50 in good health and CMV-seropositive. What was sequenced was PBMCs. The chain links TRBV19 to TRBJ1-1; D gene uncertain. The CDR3: CASSWTVGSTEAFF. The DNA for the CDR3 is TGTGCCAGTAGCTGGACGGTGGGGAGCACTGAAGCTTTCTTT.